The 5 T cell receptor beta chains presented below share a single source sample, sequenced in a study of T cells and Merkel cell carcinoma outcomes. The table came from immunoSEQ multiplex PCR; TCRdb's copy has only in-frame clones and leaves some out. The sample carries about 9,200 clones, around four fifths recorded once. Sequenced material: tumor tissue from Merkel cell carcinoma. These TCRs come from a human donor with Merkel cell carcinoma.

Details on this clone: Other nucleotide sequences in the sample specify the same CDR3. This chain uses TRBV5-1 with TRBJ1-2; the D gene is possibly TRBD1 (6 bases). The CDR3 consists of 17 residues. V lost 4 bases and J lost 7, with 26 bases in between. Germline CDR1 and CDR2: SGHRS and YFSETQ. This CDR3 reads CASSADPGTGSKGGYTF. CDR3 in DNA: TGCGCCAGCAGCGCGGATCCTGGAACAGGGTCGAAAGGTGGCTACACCTTC.

This clone was observed a few times. The rearrangement links TRBV4-2 to TRBJ2-1, with 7 bases that match TRBD2. Per germline, CDR1 LGHNA and CDR2 YNFKEQ. The CDR3 consists of 16 residues. The V gene end was trimmed by 1 base and the J gene end by 0 bases; junction bases not matched to a gene: 3. The CDR3 bases are TGTGCCAGCAGCCAAGTGGGAGGGTCCTCCTACAATGAGCAGTTCTTC. It encodes CASSQVGGSSYNEQFF.

This chain joins TRBV29-1 and TRBJ2-3, with 7 bases aligning to TRBD2. V shed 2 bases and J 3 bases; nucleotides not matched to a gene: 20. The CDR3 runs to 19 residues. The germline CDR1 and CDR2 sequences are SQVTM and ANQGSEA. The CDR3 region has the DNA TGCAGCGTTGAACCTAAATGGGGGACTATGGGGTGGAGGACAGATACGCAGTATTTT. Protein sequence: CSVEPKWGTMGWRTDTQYF.

CDR3 protein: CASSLWSTEGELFF. The CDR3, as DNA: TGTGCCAGCAGCTTGTGGTCTACCGAGGGGGAGCTGTTTTTT. V usage is TRBV5-4 and J usage is TRBJ2-2; D unresolved. Per the germline V gene, CDR1 is SGHNT and CDR2 is YYREEE (reference sequence). The V end lost 1 base, the J end lost 8 bases, and 12 bases lay between the germline ends. This CDR3 region has 14 residues.

The chain has TRBV28 and TRBJ1-6; 7 bases agree with TRBD1. With V trimmed by 6 bases and J by 15 bases, 14 bases remained unmatched. This CDR3 contains 14 residues. Germline lookup yields CDR1 MDHEN and CDR2 SYDVKM. CDR3 in DNA: TGTGCCAGCAGCCTTGACAGGGTCCTCCTTTTCCTCCACTTT. Protein: CASSLDRVLLFLHF.